This T cell receptor (beta chain) came from a study of shared clonotypes between healthy human individuals. Source study methods: Filtering was not the same, since immunoSEQ gave junction-only sequences without quality scores. The table came from immunoSEQ multiplex PCR; TCRdb's copy has only in-frame clones and leaves some out. V, J and clone size are taken as reported in that table, and D and trimming were inferred from the DNA itself. Among about 380,000 clones, roughly 96% were seen once, and the ten largest hold around 0.3%. This clone has a handful of counts. With V trimmed by 5 bases and J by 2 bases, 8 bases remained unmatched. The germline gives CDR1 MNHEY, CDR2 SMNVEV (reference sequence). The CDR3 consists of 18 residues.

The chain combines TRBV27 with TRBJ2-2; 13 nucleotides agree with TRBD2. The sequence derives from a young man in good health. Sequenced: memory CD8+ T cells sorted from blood. Subset given: CD45RO+ cells pooled with CCR7-negative TemRA cells. The CDR3 coding sequence is TGTGCCAGCAGTCTACGACTAGCGGGAGGCTTTAACACCGGGGAGCTGTTTTTT. Amino acid sequence: CASSLRLAGGFNTGELFF.